This T cell receptor beta chain was sequenced during a study of T-cell memory formation after mild COVID-19. Study-level findings and limits: CD4+ bias marked clones expanding day 15 to 37, unlike balanced contracting clones.

This clonotype has just a few counts. Its target is not known. V lost 5 bases, J lost 3 bases, and 14 bases lay in between. The CDR3 is 14 residues long. Germline V lookup: CDR1 MNHEY, CDR2 SVGEGT. TCRdb recomputed calls from the 5' RACE reads with MiXCR, one row per CDR3 protein. This table holds 250,000 to 300,000 distinct CDR3 sequences, roughly 15% found once. Source material: PBMCs or a T cell subset sorted from them (not recorded which). The chain links TRBV6-2 or TRBV6-3 to TRBJ2-7, with D uncertain. The clonotype originates from a man younger than 35 who had mild COVID-19 (a few samples of this study predate the infection). Cell type and time point are not known. This chain's CDR3 is CASSPRSLLYEQYV. CDR3 DNA: TGTGCCAGCAGTCCCCGGAGTCTACTCTACGAGCAGTACGTC.